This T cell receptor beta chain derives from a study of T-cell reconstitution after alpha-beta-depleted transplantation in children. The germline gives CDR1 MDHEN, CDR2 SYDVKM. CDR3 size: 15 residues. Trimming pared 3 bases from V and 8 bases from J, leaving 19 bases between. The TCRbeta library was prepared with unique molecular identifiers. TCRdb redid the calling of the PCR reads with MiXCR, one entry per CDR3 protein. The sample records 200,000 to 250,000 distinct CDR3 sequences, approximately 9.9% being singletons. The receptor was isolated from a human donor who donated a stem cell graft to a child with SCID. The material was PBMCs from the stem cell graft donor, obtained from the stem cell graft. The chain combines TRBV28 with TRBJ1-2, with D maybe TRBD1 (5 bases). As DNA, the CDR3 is TGTGCCAGCAGTTTCCCCGGGGGTACTGCCAAGGGCTACACCTTC. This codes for CASSFPGGTAKGYTF.